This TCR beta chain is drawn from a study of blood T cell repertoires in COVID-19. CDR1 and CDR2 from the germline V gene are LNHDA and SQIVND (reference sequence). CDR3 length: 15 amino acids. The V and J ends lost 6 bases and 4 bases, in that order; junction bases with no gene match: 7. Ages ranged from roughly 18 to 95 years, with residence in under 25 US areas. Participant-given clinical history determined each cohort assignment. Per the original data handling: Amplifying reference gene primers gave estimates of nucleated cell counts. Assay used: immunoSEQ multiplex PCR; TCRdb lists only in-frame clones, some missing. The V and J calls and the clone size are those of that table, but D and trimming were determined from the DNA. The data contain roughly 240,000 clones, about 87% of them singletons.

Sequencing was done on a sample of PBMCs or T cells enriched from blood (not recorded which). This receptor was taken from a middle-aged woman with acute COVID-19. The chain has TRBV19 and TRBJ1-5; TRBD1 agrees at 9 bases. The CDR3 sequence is CASSGQGTLNQPQHF. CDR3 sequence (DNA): TGTGCCAGTAGCGGACAGGGGACCTTAAATCAGCCCCAGCATTTT.